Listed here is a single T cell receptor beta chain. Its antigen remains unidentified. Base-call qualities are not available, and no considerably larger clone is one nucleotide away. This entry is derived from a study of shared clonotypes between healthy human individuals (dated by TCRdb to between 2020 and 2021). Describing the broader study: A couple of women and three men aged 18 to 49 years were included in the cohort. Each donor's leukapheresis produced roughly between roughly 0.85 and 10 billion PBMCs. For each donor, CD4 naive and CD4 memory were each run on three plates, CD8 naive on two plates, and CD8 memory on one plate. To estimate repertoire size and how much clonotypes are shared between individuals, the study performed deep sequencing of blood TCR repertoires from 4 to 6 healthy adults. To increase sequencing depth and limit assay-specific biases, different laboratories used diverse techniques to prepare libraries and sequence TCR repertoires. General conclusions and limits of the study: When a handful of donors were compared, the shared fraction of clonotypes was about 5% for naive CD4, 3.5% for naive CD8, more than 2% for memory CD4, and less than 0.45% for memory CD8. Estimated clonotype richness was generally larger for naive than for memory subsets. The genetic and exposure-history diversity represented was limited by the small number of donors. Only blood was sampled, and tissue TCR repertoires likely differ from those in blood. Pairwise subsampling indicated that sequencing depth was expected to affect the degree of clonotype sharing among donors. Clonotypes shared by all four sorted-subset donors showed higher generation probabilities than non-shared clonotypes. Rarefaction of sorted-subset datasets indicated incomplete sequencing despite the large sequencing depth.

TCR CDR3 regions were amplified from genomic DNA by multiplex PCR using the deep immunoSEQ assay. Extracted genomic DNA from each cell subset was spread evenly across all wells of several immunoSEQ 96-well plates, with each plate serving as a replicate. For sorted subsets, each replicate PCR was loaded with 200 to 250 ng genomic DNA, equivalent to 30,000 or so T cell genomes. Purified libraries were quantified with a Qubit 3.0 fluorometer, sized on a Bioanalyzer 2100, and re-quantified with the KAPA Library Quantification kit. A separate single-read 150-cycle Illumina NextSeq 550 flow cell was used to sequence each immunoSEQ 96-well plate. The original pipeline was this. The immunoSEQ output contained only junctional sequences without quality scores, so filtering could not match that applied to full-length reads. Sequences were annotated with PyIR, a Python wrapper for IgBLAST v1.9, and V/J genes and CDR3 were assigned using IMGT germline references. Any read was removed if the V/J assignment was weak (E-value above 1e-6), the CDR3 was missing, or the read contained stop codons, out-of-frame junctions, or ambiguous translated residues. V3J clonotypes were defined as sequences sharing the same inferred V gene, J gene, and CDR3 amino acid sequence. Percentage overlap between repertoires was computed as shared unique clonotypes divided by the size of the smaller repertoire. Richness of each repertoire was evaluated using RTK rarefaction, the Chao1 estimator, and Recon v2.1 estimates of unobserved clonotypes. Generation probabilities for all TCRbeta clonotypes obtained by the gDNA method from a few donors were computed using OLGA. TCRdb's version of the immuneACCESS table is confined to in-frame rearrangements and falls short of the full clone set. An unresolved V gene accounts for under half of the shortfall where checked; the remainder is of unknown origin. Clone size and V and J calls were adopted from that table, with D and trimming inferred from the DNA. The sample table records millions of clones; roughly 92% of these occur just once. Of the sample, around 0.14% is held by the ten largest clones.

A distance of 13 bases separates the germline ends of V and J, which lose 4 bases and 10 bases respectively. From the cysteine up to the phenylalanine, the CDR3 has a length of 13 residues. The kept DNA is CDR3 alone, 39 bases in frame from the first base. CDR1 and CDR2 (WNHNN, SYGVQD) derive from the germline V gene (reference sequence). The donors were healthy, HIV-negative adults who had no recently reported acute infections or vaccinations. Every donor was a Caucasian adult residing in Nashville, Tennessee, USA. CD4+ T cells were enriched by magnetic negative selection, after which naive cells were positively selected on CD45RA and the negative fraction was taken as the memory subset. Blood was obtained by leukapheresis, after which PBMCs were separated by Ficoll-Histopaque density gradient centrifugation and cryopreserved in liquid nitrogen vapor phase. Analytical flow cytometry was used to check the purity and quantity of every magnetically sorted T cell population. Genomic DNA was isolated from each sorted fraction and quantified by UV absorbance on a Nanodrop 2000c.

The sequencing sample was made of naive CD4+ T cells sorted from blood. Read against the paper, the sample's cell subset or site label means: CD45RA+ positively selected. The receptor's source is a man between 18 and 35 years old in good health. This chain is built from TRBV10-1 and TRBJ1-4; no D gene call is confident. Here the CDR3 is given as CASSATSGGKLFF. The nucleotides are TGCGCCAGCAGTGCAACTAGCGGTGGAAAACTGTTTTTT.